This entry describes one T cell receptor (beta chain). Its specificity is not known. The data derive from a study of cytomegalovirus exposure and HLA in healthy donors. Study-level findings and limits: Cytomegalovirus status was reportedly diagnosed by the classifier with high sensitivity and specificity. In a later analysis, first-cohort TCR clusters were found to tend to co-occur in the approximately 120 validation repertoires. The study listed roughly 160 cytomegalovirus-associated TCR beta chains.

Some clones are missing from TCRdb's copy, which holds only in-frame ones; the method was immunoSEQ multiplex PCR. Seen here are about 54,000 clones, roughly nine tenths observed once, and the top ten hold roughly 8%. V was pared by 1 base and J by 4 bases, with 5 bases of the junction left unmatched. Germline V lookup: CDR1 LGHNA, CDR2 YNFKEQ. The CDR3 is 15 amino acids. The sequenced material came from PBMCs. The chain couples TRBV4-2 to TRBJ2-5; TRBD2 agrees at 8 bases. The TCR comes from a woman aged 18-29 years in good health and CMV-seropositive. The CDR3 DNA follows: TGTGCCAGCAGCCAAGTCGGGGGGGGTCTAGAGACCCAGTACTTC. Translating it yields CASSQVGGGLETQYF.